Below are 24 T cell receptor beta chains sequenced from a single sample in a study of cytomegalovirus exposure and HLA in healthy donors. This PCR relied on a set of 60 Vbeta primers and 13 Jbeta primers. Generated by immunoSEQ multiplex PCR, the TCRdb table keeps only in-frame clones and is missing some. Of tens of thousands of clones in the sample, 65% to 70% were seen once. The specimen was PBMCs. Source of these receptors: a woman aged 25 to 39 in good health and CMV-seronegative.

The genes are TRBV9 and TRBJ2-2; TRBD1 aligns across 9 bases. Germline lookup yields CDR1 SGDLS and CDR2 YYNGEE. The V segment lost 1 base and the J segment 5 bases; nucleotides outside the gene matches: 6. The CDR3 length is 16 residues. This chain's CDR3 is CASSVRGTGWTGELFF. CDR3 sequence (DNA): TGTGCCAGCAGCGTACGAGGGACAGGGTGGACCGGGGAGCTGTTTTTT.

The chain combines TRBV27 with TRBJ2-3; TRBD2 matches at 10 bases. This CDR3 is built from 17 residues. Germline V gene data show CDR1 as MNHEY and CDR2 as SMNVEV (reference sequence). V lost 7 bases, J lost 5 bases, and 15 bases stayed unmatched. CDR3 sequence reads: CASNPALSGGAEDTQYF. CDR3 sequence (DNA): TGTGCCAGCAACCCAGCCCTAAGCGGGGGGGCCGAAGATACGCAGTATTTT.

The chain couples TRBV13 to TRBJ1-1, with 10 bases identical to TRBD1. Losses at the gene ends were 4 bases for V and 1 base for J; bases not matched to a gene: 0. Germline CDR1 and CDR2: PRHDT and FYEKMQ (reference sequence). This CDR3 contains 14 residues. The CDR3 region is CASSWDRGNTEAFF. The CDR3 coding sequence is TGTGCCAGCAGCTGGGACAGGGGGAACACTGAAGCTTTCTTT.

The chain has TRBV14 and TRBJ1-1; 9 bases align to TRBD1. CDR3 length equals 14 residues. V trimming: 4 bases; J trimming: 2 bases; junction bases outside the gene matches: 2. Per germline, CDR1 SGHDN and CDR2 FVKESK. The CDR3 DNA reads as TGTGCCAGCAGCCCACAGGGGGCCAACACTGAAGCTTTCTTT. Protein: CASSPQGANTEAFF.

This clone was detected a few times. CDR3 amino acids: CASSRNHQTGRGVEQYF. The CDR3 coding sequence is TGTGCCAGCAGCCGGAACCACCAAACAGGGCGAGGAGTCGAGCAGTACTTC. The chain employs TRBV14 and TRBJ2-7; D may be TRBD1 (6 bases). Germline CDR1 and CDR2: SGHDN and FVKESK. The V and J ends lost 4 bases and 6 bases respectively, with 25 bases between them. This CDR3 contains 17 residues.

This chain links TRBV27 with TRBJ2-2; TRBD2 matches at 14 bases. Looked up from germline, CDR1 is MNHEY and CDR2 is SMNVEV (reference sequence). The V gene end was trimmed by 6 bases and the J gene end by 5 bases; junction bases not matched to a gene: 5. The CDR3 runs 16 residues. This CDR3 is CASRPTSGGATGELFF. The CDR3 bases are TGTGCCAGCAGACCGACTAGCGGGGGGGCGACCGGGGAGCTGTTTTTT.

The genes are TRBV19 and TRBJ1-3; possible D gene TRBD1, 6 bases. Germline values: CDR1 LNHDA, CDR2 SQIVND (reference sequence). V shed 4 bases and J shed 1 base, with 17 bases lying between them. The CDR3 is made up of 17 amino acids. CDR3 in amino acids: CASSTGTGQKSGNTIYF. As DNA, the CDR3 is TGTGCCAGTAGTACAGGAACGGGACAAAAATCTGGAAACACCATATATTTT.

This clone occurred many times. CDR3 loop: CASSQLQETHLRAVLHEQYF. The CDR3 bases are TGCGCCAGCAGTCAATTACAGGAGACCCACCTACGAGCAGTACTCCACGAGCAGTACTTC. The V and J genes are TRBV23-1 and TRBJ2-7, with D perhaps matching TRBD1 (5 bases). TRBV23-1 is filed as an ORF, its function uncertain. The CDR3 consists of 20 residues. With 1 base removed from V and 5 bases from J, the gap between germline ends came to 30 bases.

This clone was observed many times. This CDR3 is CASRGGASSGNTIYF. As DNA, the CDR3 is TGTGCCAGCAGGGGGGGGGCATCCTCTGGAAACACCATATATTTT. The rearrangement uses TRBV7-9 and TRBJ1-3; the D gene is possibly TRBD1 (6 bases). The CDR3 length is 15 residues. Germline values: CDR1 SEHNR, CDR2 FQNEAQ (reference sequence). Trimming stripped 6 bases from V and 0 bases from J, with 12 bases between.

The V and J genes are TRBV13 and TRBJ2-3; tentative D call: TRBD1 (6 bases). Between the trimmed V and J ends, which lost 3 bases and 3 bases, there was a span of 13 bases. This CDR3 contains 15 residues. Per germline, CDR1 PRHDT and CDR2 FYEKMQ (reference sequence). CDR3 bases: TGTGCCAGCAGCTTGGGACAAGGACCAACAGATACGCAGTATTTT. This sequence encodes CASSLGQGPTDTQYF.

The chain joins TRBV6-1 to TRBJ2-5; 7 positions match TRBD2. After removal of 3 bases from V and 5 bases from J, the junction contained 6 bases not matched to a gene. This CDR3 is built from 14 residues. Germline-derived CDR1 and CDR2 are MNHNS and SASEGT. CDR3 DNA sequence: TGTGCCAGCAGTGACGGGGGGAGTATTGAGACCCAGTACTTC. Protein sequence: CASSDGGSIETQYF.

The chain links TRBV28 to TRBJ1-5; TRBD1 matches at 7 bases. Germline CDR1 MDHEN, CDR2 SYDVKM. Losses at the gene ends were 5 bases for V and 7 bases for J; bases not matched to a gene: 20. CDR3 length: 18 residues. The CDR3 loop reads CASSPITFGGRGTQPQHF. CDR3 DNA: TGTGCCAGCAGTCCGATAACTTTCGGGGGCAGGGGGACGCAGCCCCAGCATTTT.

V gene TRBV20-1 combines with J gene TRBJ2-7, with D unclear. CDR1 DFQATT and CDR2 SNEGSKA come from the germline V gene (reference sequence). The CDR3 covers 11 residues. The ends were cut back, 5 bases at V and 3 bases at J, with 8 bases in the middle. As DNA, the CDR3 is TGCAGTGCTCAAACAAGCTACGAGCAGTACTTC. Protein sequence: CSAQTSYEQYF.

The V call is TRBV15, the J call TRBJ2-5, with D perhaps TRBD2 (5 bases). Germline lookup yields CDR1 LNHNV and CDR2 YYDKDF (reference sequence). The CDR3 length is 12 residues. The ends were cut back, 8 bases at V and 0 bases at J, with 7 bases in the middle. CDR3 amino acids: CATALDQETQYF. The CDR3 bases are TGTGCCACCGCACTAGACCAAGAGACCCAGTACTTC.

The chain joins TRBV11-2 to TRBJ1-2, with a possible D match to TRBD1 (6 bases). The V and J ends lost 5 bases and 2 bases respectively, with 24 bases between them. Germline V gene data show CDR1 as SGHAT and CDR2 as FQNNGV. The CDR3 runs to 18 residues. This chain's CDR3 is CASSLLGGAGGLNYGYTF. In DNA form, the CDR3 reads TGTGCCAGCAGCCTACTCGGTGGGGCCGGGGGGCTGAACTATGGCTACACCTTC. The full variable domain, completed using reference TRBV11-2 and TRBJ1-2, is EAGVAQSPRYKIIEKRQSVAFWCNPISGHATLYWYQQILGQGPKLLIQFQNNGVVDDSQLPKDRFSAERLKGVDSTLKIQPAKLEDSAVYLCASSLLGGAGGLNYGYTFGSGTRLTVV.

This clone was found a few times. In DNA, the CDR3 is TGTGCCAGCGAACAGGGGCTTAATTCACCCCTCCACTTT. Its translation is CASEQGLNSPLHF. This sequence joins TRBV28 and TRBJ1-6; 7 bases fit TRBD1. The CDR3 totals 13 residues. V lost 8 bases to trimming and J lost 6 bases; unmatched junction nucleotides: 4. From germline, CDR1 is MDHEN and CDR2 SYDVKM.

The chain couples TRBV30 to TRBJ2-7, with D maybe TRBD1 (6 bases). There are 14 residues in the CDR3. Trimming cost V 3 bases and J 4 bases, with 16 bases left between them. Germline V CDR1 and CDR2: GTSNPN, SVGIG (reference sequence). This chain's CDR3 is CAWRGTRDLYEQYF. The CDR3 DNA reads TGTGCCTGGAGGGGGACACGAGACCTATACGAGCAGTACTTC.

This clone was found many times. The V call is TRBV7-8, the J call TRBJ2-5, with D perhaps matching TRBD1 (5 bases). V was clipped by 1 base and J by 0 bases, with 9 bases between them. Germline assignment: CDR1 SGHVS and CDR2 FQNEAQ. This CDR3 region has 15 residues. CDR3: CASSLVRTNQETQYF. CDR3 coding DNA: TGTGCCAGCAGCTTAGTCCGGACAAACCAAGAGACCCAGTACTTC.

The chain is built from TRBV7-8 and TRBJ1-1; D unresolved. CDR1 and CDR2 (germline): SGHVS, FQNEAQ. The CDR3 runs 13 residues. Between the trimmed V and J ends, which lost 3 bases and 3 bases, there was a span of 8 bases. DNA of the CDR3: TGTGCCAGCAGCTTGGGCAGGTACACTGAAGCTTTCTTT. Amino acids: CASSLGRYTEAFF. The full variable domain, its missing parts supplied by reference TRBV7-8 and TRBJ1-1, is GAGVSQSPRYKVAKRGQDVALRCDPISGHVSLFWYQQALGQGPEFLTYFQNEAQLDKSGLPSDRFFAERPEGSVSTLKIQRTQQEDSAVYLCASSLGRYTEAFFGQGTRLTVV.

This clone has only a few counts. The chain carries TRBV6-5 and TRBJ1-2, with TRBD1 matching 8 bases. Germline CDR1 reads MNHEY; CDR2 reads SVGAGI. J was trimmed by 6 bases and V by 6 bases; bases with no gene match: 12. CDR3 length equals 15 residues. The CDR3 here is CASSQNDRGGNGYTF. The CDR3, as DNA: TGTGCCAGCAGCCAAAACGACAGGGGTGGAAATGGCTACACCTTC.

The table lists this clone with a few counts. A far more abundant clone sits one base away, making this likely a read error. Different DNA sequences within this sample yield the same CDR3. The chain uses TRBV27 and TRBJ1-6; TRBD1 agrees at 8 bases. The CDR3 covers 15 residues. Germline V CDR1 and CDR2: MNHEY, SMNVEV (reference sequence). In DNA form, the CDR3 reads TGTGCCAGCAGATCAGGGGGCTCCTATAATTCACCTCTCCACTTT. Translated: CASRSGGSYNSPLHF.

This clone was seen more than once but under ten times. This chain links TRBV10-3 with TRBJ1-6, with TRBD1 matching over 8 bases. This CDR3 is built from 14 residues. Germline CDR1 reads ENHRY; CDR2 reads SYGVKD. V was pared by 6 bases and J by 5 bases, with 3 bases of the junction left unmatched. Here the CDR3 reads CAISGQGDNSPLHF. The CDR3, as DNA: TGTGCCATCAGCGGACAGGGAGATAATTCACCCCTCCACTTT.

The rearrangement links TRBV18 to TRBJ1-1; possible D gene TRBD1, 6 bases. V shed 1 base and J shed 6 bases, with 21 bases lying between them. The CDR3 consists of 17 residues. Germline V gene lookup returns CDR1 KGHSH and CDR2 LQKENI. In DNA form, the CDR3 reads TGTGCCAGCTCACCACTTACCCCCGCGGACAGTTTCTCTGAAGCTTTCTTT. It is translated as CASSPLTPADSFSEAFF.

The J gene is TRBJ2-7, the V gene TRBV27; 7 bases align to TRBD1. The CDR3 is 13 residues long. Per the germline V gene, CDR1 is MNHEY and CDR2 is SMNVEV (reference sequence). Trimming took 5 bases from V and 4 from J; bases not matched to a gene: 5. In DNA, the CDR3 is TGTGCCAGCAGTGAAGGGGGCGGGTACGAGCAGTACTTC. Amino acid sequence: CASSEGGGYEQYF.